This passage covers 24 T cell receptor beta chains from one sample sequenced in a study of CD8 T cells in ankylosing spondylitis. Findings of the study overall: What seemed typical of ankylosing spondylitis blood was a TCR beta motif built from about 8 highly homologous variants.

Their cognate antigens are unknown. TCRdb reanalysed the 5' RACE reads using MiXCR and keeps one entry per CDR3 protein. The sample lists 750,000 to 850,000 distinct CDR3 sequences; 12% were seen once. Input material: blood, either unsorted or a sorted T cell fraction (not recorded which). Every receptor here comes from a male donor with ankylosing spondylitis.

There are a few counts of this clonotype. The chain carries TRBV20-1 and TRBJ2-3; TRBD2 matches 7 bases. CDR3 length: 15 residues. Trimming removed 3 bases from V and 3 bases from J; junction bases left unmatched: 9. Germline CDR1 is DFQATT and CDR2 is SNEGSKA (reference sequence). In DNA form, the CDR3 reads TGCAGTGCTAGGAGGCCGGGGCGGGGGACAGATACGCAGTATTTT. Encoded protein: CSARRPGRGTDTQYF.

Many counts were recorded for this clonotype. The chain uses TRBV20-1 and TRBJ1-1, with no clear D. CDR3 length equals 13 residues. Germline loops: CDR1 DFQATT, CDR2 SNEGSKA (reference sequence). Trimming left V 6 bases short and J 3 bases short, with 14 bases between. CDR3 sequence (DNA): TGCAGTGCGCTCCCAGGTATTTACACTGAAGCTTTCTTT. Amino acid sequence: CSALPGIYTEAFF.

This clonotype was observed many times. The chain links TRBV5-1 to TRBJ1-3; D ambiguous. The V end was cut by 1 base, the J end by 3 bases, with 8 bases between. CDR3 length equals 14 residues. Germline V gene sequence: CDR1 SGHRS, CDR2 YFSETQ. CDR3 bases: TGCGCCAGCAGCTTGACCGGGATTGGAAACACCATATATTTT. Translating it yields CASSLTGIGNTIYF.

The chain recombines TRBV2 with TRBJ2-7; a weak D match, TRBD2 (5 bases). V lost 2 bases, J lost 2 bases, and 10 bases lay in between. Germline V gene sequence: CDR1 SNHLY, CDR2 FYNNEI. CDR3 length equals 14 residues. The CDR3 sequence is CASSEWEQAYEQYF. The CDR3 DNA sequence: TGTGCCAGCAGTGAATGGGAGCAGGCCTACGAGCAGTACTTC.

The gene calls are TRBV20-1 and TRBJ1-2; D perhaps matches TRBD1 (6 bases). Germline V CDR1 and CDR2: DFQATT, SNEGSKA (reference sequence). The CDR3 has 13 residues. The ends were cut back, 6 bases at V and 7 bases at J, with 18 bases in the middle. The CDR3 here is CSAHRGAFGGYTF. Written as DNA, the CDR3 is TGCAGTGCCCATCGGGGGGCCTTCGGTGGCTACACCTTC.

The chain is built from TRBV18 and TRBJ1-5, with D maybe TRBD1 (6 bases). Germline V gene lookup returns CDR1 KGHSH and CDR2 LQKENI. The germline V and J ends were trimmed by 3 bases and 6 bases, with 12 bases remaining between them. The CDR3 length is 14 residues. The CDR3 is CASSPGARVQPQHF. DNA for the CDR3: TGTGCCAGCTCACCGGGGGCGAGGGTTCAGCCCCAGCATTTT.

The sample holds a few counts of this clonotype. The genes are TRBV29-1 and TRBJ1-1; 7 bases match TRBD1. Germline-derived CDR1 and CDR2 are SQVTM and ANQGSEA. V shed 7 bases, J shed 4 bases, and the junction held 9 bases outside the gene matches. The CDR3 has 13 amino acids. In DNA, the CDR3 is TGCAGCGCGATCGGGACAGTGGGCACTGAAGCTTTCTTT. It translates to CSAIGTVGTEAFF.

This clonotype was observed a few times. J is TRBJ2-3 and V is TRBV20-1; D remains unclear. Per the germline V gene, CDR1 is DFQATT and CDR2 is SNEGSKA (reference sequence). The CDR3 sequence is 14 residues long. Trimming removed 5 bases at V and 1 base at J, with 13 bases between. CDR3 sequence: CSAGLSSGTDTQYF. DNA of the CDR3: TGCAGTGCTGGTTTATCCTCCGGCACAGATACGCAGTATTTT.

This clonotype occurred a few times. The chain carries TRBV5-1 and TRBJ1-2, with D perhaps TRBD1 (6 bases). V gave up 3 bases and J gave up 7 bases, with 13 bases separating them. Germline loops: CDR1 SGHRS, CDR2 YFSETQ. This CDR3 is 13 amino acids long. For the CDR3, the DNA is TGCGCCAGCAGCTCGGGGACATTTCCTGGCTACACCTTC. Protein sequence: CASSSGTFPGYTF.

This clonotype showed up just a few times. This chain joins TRBV2 and TRBJ2-5; no firm D call. The CDR3 extends over 14 amino acids. Germline CDR1 SNHLY, CDR2 FYNNEI. V lost 1 base, J lost 3 bases, and 9 bases lay in between. The CDR3 DNA follows: TGTGCCAGCAGTGAAGGTTTGAGAGAAGAGACCCAGTACTTC. This encodes CASSEGLREETQYF. The full variable domain, in which reference TRBV2 and TRBJ2-5 provide the parts outside the CDR3, is EPEVTQTPSHQVTQMGQEVILRCVPISNHLYFYWYRQILGQKVEFLVSFYNNEISEKSEIFDDQFSVERPDGSNFTLKIRSTKLEDSAMYFCASSEGLREETQYFGPGTRLLVL.

The chain links TRBV2 to TRBJ2-7; D might be TRBD2 (5 bases). Between the trimmed V and J ends, which lost 9 bases and 3 bases, there was a span of 12 bases. The CDR3 is 12 residues long. Germline loops: CDR1 SNHLY, CDR2 FYNNEI. CDR3 loop: CARGKGSYEQYF. DNA of the CDR3: TGTGCCAGAGGGAAAGGGAGCTACGAGCAGTACTTC. The variable domain in full, with the rest retrieved from reference TRBV2 and TRBJ2-7, is EPEVTQTPSHQVTQMGQEVILRCVPISNHLYFYWYRQILGQKVEFLVSFYNNEISEKSEIFDDQFSVERPDGSNFTLKIRSTKLEDSAMYFCARGKGSYEQYFGPGTRLTVT.

The chain uses TRBV7-9 and TRBJ1-2; TRBD1 might be the D (5 bases). This CDR3 is built from 14 residues. V lost 5 bases and J lost 4, with 14 bases in between. Germline-derived CDR1 and CDR2 are SEHNR and FQNEAQ (reference sequence). CDR3 region: CASSAGTLPYGYTF. The CDR3 DNA is TGTGCCAGCAGCGCGGGGACTCTACCCTATGGCTACACCTTC.

This clonotype was detected a few times. The CDR3 reads CASSYLGLLGGELFF. In DNA form, the CDR3 reads TGTGCCAGCAGTTACCTCGGGCTCCTGGGCGGGGAGCTGTTTTTT. The V and J genes are TRBV6-5 and TRBJ2-2; D unclear. V was shortened by 2 bases and J by 7 bases, with 14 bases between the two germline ends. Germline V gives CDR1 MNHEY, CDR2 SVGAGI. This CDR3 is 15 amino acids long.

The chain links TRBV20-1 to TRBJ2-3; the D is unclear. Germline V gene data show CDR1 as DFQATT and CDR2 as SNEGSKA (reference sequence). V lost 0 bases to trimming and J lost 0 bases, with 7 bases between them. The CDR3 loop spans 14 amino acids. The CDR3 is CSAREHASTDTQYF. DNA of the CDR3: TGCAGTGCTAGAGAGCACGCTAGCACAGATACGCAGTATTTT.

In this sample, this clonotype turned up once. The chain combines TRBV7-9 with TRBJ2-1; 11 positions match TRBD1. The germline CDR1 and CDR2 sequences are SEHNR and FQNEAQ (reference sequence). J was trimmed by 8 bases and V by 5 bases; bases with no gene match: 11. The CDR3 is made up of 16 amino acids. CDR3 region: CASSNKGTGGWDEQFF. DNA for the CDR3: TGTGCCAGCAGCAACAAGGGGACAGGGGGTTGGGATGAGCAGTTCTTC.

This clonotype showed up just a few times. The chain employs TRBV20-1 and TRBJ1-1; D call uncertain. Germline values: CDR1 DFQATT, CDR2 SNEGSKA (reference sequence). Trimming took off 4 bases at V and 5 bases at J, with 17 bases between the two ends. This CDR3 spans 14 amino acids. This CDR3 is CSATRRASETEAFF. For the CDR3, the DNA is TGCAGTGCTACTAGGAGGGCCTCGGAAACTGAAGCTTTCTTT.

This clonotype has at least ten counts. The chain employs TRBV10-3 and TRBJ1-1, with D uncertain. Trimming took off 6 bases at V and 0 bases at J, with 8 bases between the two ends. Germline CDR1 ENHRY, CDR2 SYGVKD. This CDR3 contains 13 residues. DNA of the CDR3: TGTGCCATCAGCGACTTGATGAACACTGAAGCTTTCTTT. It yields the protein CAISDLMNTEAFF.

This clonotype was seen only a few times. The chain has TRBV20-1 and TRBJ1-4, with 7 bases that match TRBD1. J gave up 5 bases and V 5 bases, and 11 bases lay outside the gene matches. This CDR3 has 15 residues. Looked up from germline, CDR1 is DFQATT and CDR2 is SNEGSKA (reference sequence). The CDR3: CSAARPVTGNEKLFF. The DNA for the CDR3 is TGCAGTGCTGCTCGTCCCGTGACAGGGAATGAAAAACTGTTTTTT.

This clonotype was detected only a few times. The V gene is TRBV20-1, the J gene TRBJ1-2, with 8 bases matching TRBD1. Germline V gene lookup returns CDR1 DFQATT and CDR2 SNEGSKA (reference sequence). The CDR3 is 12 residues long. V dropped 6 bases and J dropped 8; count of bases not matched to a gene: 8. Here the CDR3 reads CSARQGPGGYTF. CDR3 DNA sequence: TGCAGTGCGAGACAGGGGCCGGGGGGCTACACCTTC.

This clonotype came up a few times. This sequence joins TRBV4-2 and TRBJ1-4, with D unclear. The CDR3 has 12 residues. CDR1 LGHNA and CDR2 YNFKEQ come from the germline V gene. Between the trimmed V and J ends, which lost 6 bases and 6 bases, there was a span of 8 bases. The chain's CDR3 is CASRDVYEKLFF. For the CDR3, the DNA is TGTGCCAGCAGGGACGTTTATGAAAAACTGTTTTTT.

This clonotype has more than one count but fewer than ten. The chain joins TRBV20-1 to TRBJ1-1, with D possibly being TRBD1 (5 bases). Looked up from germline, CDR1 is DFQATT and CDR2 is SNEGSKA (reference sequence). The CDR3 sequence is 10 residues long. The CDR3 sequence is CRGERTEAFF. In nucleotides, the CDR3 is TGCAGGGGGGAGAGGACTGAAGCTTTCTTT.

This clonotype was recorded a few times. The genes are TRBV12-3 or TRBV12-4 and TRBJ1-2; D is perhaps TRBD1 (5 bases). The CDR3 is made up of 14 amino acids. V was clipped by 8 bases and J by 6 bases, with 19 bases between them. CDR3 in amino acids: CASGLREGDDGYTF. CDR3 nucleotide sequence: TGTGCCAGCGGCCTGAGGGAAGGGGACGATGGCTACACCTTC.

This clonotype was observed a few times. The gene calls are TRBV20-1 and TRBJ2-5; D may be TRBD1 (7 bases). In germline, CDR1 is DFQATT, CDR2 SNEGSKA (reference sequence). This CDR3 has 14 residues. The V gene lost 2 bases and the J gene lost 5 bases, with 15 bases spanning the gap. As DNA, the CDR3 is TGCAGTGCTAGAAAACAGGGGAGGCGGGAGACCCAGTACTTC. It yields the protein CSARKQGRRETQYF.

In this sample, this clonotype turned up a few times. The rearrangement links TRBV5-1 to TRBJ1-1; D is undetermined. Germline CDR1 is SGHRS and CDR2 is YFSETQ. V lost 0 bases and J 4 bases, leaving 10 bases between the germline ends. The CDR3 runs to 14 residues. The CDR3 bases are TGCGCCAGCAGCTTGGAAACGGGGTTCACTGAAGCTTTCTTT. This sequence encodes CASSLETGFTEAFF.